This is a list of T cell receptor beta chains from one sample in a study of CD8 T cells in ankylosing spondylitis. TCRdb called the 5' RACE reads again in MiXCR, with one record for every CDR3 protein. Here the sample spans over 700,000 distinct CDR3 sequences, 15% to 20% being singletons. The sequenced material came from blood, either unsorted or a sorted T cell fraction (not recorded which). The receptor set was obtained from a male donor with ankylosing spondylitis. Each CDR3 is given with its conserved first and last residue. The order of the fields is J gene, V gene, CDR3 protein.

TRBJ2-2 TRBV11-2 CASSSGRTSGRGDTGELFF
TRBJ2-7 TRBV11-2 CASSPAGLPYEQYF
TRBJ2-3 TRBV20-1 CSARGPGAGRTDTQYF
TRBJ1-1 TRBV5-5 CASSGGRGLGTEAFF
TRBJ2-7 TRBV18 CASSKTGGRTYEQYF
TRBJ2-7 TRBV25-1 CASSSTFGGEGLNNEQYF
TRBJ1-1 TRBV4-1 CASSLVSGAMNTEAFF
TRBJ2-7 TRBV5-1 CASSLVGRGQSSYEQYF
TRBJ1-1 TRBV30 CAWRPGGLNTEAFF
TRBJ1-2 TRBV20-1 CSARTGTGFQRRDGYTF
TRBJ1-2 TRBV12-3/TRBV12-4 CAPGTGNLNYGYTF
TRBJ2-3 TRBV10-3 CAISDPAAEDTQYF
TRBJ2-1 TRBV6-1 CASRTGRTDYNEQFF
TRBJ2-5 TRBV5-1 CASSLEGAGKETQYF
TRBJ1-1 TRBV5-5 CASSLEPRQKNTEAFF
TRBJ2-3 TRBV5-1 CASNALGTDTQYF
TRBJ1-1 TRBV29-1 CSVGTDTEAFF
TRBJ2-7 TRBV10-3 CASKAASYEQYF
TRBJ1-2 TRBV29-1 CSVELPYGYTF
TRBJ2-5 TRBV12-3/TRBV12-4 CASSYGLGQETQYF
TRBJ2-3 TRBV24-1 CATRGPTGDTQYF
TRBJ1-1 TRBV11-1 CASSPTGGRNGFFGNTEAFF
TRBJ1-5 TRBV12-3/TRBV12-4 CASSTRTGTNQPQHF
TRBJ2-3 TRBV12-3/TRBV12-4 CASSFYGSAHTDTQYF
TRBJ2-3 TRBV4-1 CASTPGAGLTDTQYF
TRBJ2-3 TRBV6-5 CASSYNVKGDTQYF
TRBJ1-4 TRBV7-6 CASSSTDRSNEKLFF
TRBJ2-7 TRBV10-3 CAIKSDTSSYEQYF
TRBJ2-1 TRBV7-8 CASSPSSGSNEQFF
TRBJ1-6 TRBV11-2 CASSLEGDYNSPLHF
TRBJ1-1 TRBV12-3/TRBV12-4 CASSPRGHEAFF